This T cell receptor (beta chain) was captured in a study of blood T cell repertoires in COVID-19. The assay was immunoSEQ multiplex PCR, and TCRdb's table has in-frame clones only and misses some. The data hold 200,000 or so clones, with 85% to 90% observed a single time. Trimming took off 6 bases at V and 5 bases at J, with 10 bases between the two ends. The CDR3 consists of 12 residues. Germline V gives CDR1 LNHDA, CDR2 SQIVND (reference sequence). Living in 20 to 30 US areas, the participants were between roughly 18 and 90 years of age. Sample: PBMCs or T cells enriched from blood (not recorded which). This TCR derives from a woman in her forties with acute COVID-19. The V and J genes are TRBV19 and TRBJ1-1; D gene unclear. The CDR3 loop is CASRAGGTEAFF. In DNA form, the CDR3 reads TGTGCCAGTAGGGCAGGAGGGACTGAAGCTTTCTTT. Based on the CDR3 plus reference TRBV19 and TRBJ1-1, the full variable domain is DGGITQSPKYLFRKEGQNVTLSCEQNLNHDAMYWYRQDPGQGLRLIYYSQIVNDFQKGDIAEGYSVSREKKESFPLTVTSAQKNPTAFYLCASRAGGTEAFFGQGTRLTVV.